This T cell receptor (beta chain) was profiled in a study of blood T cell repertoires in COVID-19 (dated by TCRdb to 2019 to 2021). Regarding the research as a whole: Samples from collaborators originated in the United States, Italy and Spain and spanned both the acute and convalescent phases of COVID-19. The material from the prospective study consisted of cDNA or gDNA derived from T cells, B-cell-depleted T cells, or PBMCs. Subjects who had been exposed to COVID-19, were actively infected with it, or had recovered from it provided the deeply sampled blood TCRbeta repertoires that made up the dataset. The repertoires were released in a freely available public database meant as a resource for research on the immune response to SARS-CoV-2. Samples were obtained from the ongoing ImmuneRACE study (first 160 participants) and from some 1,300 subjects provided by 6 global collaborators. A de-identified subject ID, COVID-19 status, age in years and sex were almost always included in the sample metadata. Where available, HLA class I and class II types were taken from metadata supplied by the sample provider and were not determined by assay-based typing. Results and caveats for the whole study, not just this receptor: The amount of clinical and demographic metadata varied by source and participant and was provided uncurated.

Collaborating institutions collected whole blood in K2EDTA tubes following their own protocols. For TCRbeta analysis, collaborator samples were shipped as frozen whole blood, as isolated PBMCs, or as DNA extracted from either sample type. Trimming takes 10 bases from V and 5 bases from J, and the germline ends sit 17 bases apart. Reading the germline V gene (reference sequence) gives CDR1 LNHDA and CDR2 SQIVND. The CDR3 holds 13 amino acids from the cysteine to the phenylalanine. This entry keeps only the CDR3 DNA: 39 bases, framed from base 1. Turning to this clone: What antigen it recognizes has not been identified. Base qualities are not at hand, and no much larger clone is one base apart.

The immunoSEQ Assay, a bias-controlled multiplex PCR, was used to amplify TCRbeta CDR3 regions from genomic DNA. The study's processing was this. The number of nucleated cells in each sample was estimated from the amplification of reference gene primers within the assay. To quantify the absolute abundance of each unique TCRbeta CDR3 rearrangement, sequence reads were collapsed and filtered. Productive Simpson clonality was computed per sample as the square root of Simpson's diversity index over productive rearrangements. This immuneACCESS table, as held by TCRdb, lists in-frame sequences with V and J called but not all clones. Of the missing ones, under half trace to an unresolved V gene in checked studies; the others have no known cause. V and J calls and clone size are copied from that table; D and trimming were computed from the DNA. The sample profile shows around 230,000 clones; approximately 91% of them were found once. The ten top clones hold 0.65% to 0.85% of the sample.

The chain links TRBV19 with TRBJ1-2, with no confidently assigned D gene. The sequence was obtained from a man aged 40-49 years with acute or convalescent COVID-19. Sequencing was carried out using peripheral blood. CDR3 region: CATSDSWIYGYTF. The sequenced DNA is TGTGCCACCTCGGACTCATGGATATATGGCTACACCTTC.